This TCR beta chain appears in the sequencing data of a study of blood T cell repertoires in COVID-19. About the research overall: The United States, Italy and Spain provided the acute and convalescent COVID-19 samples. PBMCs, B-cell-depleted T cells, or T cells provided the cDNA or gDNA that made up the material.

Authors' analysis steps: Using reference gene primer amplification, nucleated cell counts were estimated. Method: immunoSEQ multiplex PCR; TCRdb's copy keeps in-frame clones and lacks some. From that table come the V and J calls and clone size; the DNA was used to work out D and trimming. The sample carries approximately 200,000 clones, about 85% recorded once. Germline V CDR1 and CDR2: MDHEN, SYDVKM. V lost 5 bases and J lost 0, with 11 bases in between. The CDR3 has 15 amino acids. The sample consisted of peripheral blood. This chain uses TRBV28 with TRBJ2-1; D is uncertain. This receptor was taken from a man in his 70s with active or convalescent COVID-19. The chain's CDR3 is CASSKRQFSYNEQFF. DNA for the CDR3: TGTGCCAGCAGTAAACGACAATTCTCCTACAATGAGCAGTTCTTC. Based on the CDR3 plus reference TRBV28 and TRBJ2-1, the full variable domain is DVKVTQSSRYLVKRTGEKVFLECVQDMDHENMFWYRQDPGLGLRLIYFSYDVKMKEKGDIPEGYSVSREKKERFSLILESASTNQTSMYLCASSKRQFSYNEQFFGPGTRLTVL.